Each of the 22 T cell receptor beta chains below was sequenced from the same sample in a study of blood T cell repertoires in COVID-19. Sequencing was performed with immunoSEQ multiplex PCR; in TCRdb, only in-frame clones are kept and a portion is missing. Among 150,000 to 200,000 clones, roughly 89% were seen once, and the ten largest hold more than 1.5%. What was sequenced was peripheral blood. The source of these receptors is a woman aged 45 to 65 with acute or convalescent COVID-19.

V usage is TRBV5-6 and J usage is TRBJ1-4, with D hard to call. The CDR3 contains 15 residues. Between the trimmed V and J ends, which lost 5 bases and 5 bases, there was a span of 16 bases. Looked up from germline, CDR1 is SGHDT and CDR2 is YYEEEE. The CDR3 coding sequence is TGTGCCAGCAGTCGCGGGGTCTCCCTCAATGAAAAACTGTTTTTT. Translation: CASSRGVSLNEKLFF.

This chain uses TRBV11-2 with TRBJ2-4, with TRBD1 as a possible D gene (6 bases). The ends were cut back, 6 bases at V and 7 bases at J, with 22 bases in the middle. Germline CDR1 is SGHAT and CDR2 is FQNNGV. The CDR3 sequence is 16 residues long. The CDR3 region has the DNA TGTGCCAGCAGTCCCTTAGTGGTGCCAGGGGCGAACATTCAGTACTTC. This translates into CASSPLVVPGANIQYF.

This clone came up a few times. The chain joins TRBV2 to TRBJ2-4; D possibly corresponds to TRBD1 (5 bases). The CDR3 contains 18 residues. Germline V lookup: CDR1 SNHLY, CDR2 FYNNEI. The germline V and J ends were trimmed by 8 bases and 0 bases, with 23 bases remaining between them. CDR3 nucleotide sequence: TGTGCCAGCCTCCGAAGCGAAGGGGCCCGGCTAGCCAAAAACATTCAGTACTTC. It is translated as CASLRSEGARLAKNIQYF.

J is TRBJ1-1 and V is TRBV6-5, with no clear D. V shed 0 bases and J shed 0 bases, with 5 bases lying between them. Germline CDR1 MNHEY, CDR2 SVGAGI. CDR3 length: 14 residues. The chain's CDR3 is CASSYSYVNTEAFF. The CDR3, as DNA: TGTGCCAGCAGTTACTCCTACGTGAACACTGAAGCTTTCTTT.

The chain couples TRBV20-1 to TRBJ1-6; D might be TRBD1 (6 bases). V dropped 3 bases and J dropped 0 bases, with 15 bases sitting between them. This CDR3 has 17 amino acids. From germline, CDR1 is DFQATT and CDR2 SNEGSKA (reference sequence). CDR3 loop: CSASGTPSSSYNSPLHF. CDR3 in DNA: TGCAGTGCTAGTGGGACACCTTCCAGCTCCTATAATTCACCCCTCCACTTT.

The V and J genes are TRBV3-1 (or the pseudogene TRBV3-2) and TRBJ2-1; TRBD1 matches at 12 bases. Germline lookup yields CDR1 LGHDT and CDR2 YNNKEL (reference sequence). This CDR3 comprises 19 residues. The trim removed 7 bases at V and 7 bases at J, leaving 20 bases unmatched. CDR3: CASKDSIQEGQGAENEQFF. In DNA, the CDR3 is TGTGCCAGCAAGGACTCTATTCAAGAGGGACAGGGGGCTGAAAATGAGCAGTTCTTC.

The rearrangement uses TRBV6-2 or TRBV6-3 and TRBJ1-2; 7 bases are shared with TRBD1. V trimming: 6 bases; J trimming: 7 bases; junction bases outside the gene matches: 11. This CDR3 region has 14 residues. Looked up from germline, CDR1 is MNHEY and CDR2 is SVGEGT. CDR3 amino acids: CASSRTGRGTGYTF. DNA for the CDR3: TGTGCCAGCAGCCGAACGGGCAGGGGGACTGGCTACACCTTC.

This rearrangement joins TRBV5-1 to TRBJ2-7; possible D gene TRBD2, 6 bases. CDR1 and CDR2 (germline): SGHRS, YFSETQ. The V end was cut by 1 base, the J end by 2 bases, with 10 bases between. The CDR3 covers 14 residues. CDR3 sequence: CASSLREMTYEQYF. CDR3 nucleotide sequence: TGCGCCAGCAGCTTGCGGGAGATGACCTACGAGCAGTACTTC.

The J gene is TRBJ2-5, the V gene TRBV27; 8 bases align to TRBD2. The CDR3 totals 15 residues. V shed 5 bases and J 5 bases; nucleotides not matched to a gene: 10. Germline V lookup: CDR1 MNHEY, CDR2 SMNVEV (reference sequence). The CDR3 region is CASSNIRGLEETQYF. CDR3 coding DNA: TGTGCCAGCAGTAACATACGGGGACTAGAGGAGACCCAGTACTTC.

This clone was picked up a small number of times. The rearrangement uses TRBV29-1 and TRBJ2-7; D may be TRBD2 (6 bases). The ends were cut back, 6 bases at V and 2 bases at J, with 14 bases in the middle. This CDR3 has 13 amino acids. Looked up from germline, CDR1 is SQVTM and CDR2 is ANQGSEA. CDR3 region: CSVKGGYAYEQYF. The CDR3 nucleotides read TGCAGCGTCAAGGGAGGTTATGCCTACGAGCAGTACTTC.

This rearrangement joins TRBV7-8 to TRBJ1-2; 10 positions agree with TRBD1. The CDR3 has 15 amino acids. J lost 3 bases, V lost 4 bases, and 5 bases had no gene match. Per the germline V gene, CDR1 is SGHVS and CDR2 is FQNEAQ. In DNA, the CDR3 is TGTGCCAGCAGCTCTTGGGACAGGGGAGACTATGGCTACACCTTC. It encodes CASSSWDRGDYGYTF. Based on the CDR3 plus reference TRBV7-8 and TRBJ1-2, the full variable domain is GAGVSQSPRYKVAKRGQDVALRCDPISGHVSLFWYQQALGQGPEFLTYFQNEAQLDKSGLPSDRFFAERPEGSVSTLKIQRTQQEDSAVYLCASSSWDRGDYGYTFGSGTRLTVV.

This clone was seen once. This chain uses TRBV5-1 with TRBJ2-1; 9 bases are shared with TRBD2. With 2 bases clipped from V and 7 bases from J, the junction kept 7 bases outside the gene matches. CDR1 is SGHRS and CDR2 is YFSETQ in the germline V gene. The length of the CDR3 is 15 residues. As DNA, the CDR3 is TGCGCCAGCAGCTTAGTAGCGGGAGACGAGAATGAGCAGTTCTTC. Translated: CASSLVAGDENEQFF.

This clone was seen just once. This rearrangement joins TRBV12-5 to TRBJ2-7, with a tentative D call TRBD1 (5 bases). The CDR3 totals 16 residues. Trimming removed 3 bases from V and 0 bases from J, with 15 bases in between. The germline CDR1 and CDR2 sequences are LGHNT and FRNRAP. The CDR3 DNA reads TGTGCTAGTGGTTTAGACTGGGCAGGGCTCTCCTACGAGCAGTACTTC. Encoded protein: CASGLDWAGLSYEQYF. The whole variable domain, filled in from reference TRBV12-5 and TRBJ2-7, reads DARVTQTPRHKVTEMGQEVTMRCQPILGHNTVFWYRQTMMQGLELLAYFRNRAPLDDSGMPKDRFSAEMPDATLATLKIQPSEPRDSAVYFCASGLDWAGLSYEQYFGPGTRLTVT.

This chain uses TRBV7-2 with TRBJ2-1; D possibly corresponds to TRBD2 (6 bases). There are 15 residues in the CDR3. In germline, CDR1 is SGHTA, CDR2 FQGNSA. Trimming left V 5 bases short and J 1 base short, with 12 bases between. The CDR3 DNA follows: TGTGCCAGCAGCCCCTTAGCGGTGTCCTACAATGAGCAGTTCTTC. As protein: CASSPLAVSYNEQFF.

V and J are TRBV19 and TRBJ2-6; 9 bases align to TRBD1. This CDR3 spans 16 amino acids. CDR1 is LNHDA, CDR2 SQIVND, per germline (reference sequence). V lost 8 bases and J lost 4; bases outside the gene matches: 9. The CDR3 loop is CASGQGPVGGANVLTF. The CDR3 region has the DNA TGTGCCAGTGGACAGGGGCCCGTTGGAGGGGCCAACGTCCTGACTTTC.

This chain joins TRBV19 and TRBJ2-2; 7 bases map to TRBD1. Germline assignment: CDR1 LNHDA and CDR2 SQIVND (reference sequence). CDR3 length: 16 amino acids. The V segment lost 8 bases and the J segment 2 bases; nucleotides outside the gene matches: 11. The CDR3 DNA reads TGTGCCAGTGCACCCCGGACAGGCTCAAACACCGGGGAGCTGTTTTTT. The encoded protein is CASAPRTGSNTGELFF.

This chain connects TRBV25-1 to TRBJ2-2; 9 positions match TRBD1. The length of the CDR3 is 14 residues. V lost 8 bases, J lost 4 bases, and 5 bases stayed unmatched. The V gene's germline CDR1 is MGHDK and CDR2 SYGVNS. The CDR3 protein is CASDRGGFTGELFF. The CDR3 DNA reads TGTGCCAGCGACAGGGGGGGATTCACCGGGGAGCTGTTTTTT.

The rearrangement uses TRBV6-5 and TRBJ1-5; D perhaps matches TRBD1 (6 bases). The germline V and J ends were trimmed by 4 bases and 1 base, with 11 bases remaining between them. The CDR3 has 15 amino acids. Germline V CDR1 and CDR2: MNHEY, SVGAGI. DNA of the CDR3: TGTGCCAGCAGTTTGACAGGAGAGAGCAATCAGCCCCAGCATTTT. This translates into CASSLTGESNQPQHF.

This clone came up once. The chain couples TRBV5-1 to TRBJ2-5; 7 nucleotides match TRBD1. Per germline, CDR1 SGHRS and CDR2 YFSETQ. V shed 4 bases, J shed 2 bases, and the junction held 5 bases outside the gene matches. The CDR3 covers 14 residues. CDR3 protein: CASSPSGQQETQYF. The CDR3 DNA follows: TGCGCCAGCAGCCCTTCGGGACAGCAAGAGACCCAGTACTTC.

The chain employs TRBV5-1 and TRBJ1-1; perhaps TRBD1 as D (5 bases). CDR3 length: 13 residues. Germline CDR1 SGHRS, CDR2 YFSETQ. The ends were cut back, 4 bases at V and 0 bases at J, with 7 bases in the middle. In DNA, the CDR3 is TGCGCCAGCAGCCGGGGGGTGAACACTGAAGCTTTCTTT. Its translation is CASSRGVNTEAFF.

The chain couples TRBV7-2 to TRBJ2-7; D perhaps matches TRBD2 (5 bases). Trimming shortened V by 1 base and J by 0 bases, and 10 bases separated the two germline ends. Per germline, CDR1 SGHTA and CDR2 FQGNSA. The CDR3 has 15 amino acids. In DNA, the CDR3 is TGTGCCAGCAGCTTAGGCCAGGCGGGCTCCTACGAGCAGTACTTC. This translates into CASSLGQAGSYEQYF.

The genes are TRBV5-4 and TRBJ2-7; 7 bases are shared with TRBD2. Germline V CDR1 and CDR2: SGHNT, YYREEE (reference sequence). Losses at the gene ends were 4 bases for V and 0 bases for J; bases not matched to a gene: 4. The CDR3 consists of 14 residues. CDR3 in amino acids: CASSPRGDSYEQYF. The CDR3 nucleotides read TGTGCCAGCAGCCCACGGGGGGACTCCTACGAGCAGTACTTC.